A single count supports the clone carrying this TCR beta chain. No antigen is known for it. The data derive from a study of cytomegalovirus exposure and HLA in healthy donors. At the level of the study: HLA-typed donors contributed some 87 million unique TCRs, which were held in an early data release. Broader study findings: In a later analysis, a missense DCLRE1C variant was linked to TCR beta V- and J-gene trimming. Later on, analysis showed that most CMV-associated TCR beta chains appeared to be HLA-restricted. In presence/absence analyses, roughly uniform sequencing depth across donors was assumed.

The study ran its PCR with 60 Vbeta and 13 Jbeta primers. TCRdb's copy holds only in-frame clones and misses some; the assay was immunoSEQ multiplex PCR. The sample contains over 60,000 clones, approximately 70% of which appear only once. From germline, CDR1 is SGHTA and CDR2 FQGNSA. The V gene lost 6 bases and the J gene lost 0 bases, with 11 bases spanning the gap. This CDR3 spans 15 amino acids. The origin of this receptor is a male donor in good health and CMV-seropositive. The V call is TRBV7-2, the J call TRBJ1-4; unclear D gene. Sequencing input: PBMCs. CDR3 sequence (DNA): TGTGCCAGCAGTCTATTGATTGCAACTAATGAAAAACTGTTTTTT. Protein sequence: CASSLLIATNEKLFF. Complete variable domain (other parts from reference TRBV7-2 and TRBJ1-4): GAGVSQSPSNKVTEKGKDVELRCDPISGHTALYWYRQSLGQGLEFLIYFQGNSAPDKSGLPSDRFSAERTGGSVSTLTIQRTQQEDSAVYLCASSLLIATNEKLFFGSGTQLSVL.